One and the same sample provided the 8 T cell receptor beta chains below, sequenced in a study of shared clonotypes between healthy human individuals. Only in-frame clones appear in the TCRdb table, and some are missing; sequencing was by immunoSEQ multiplex PCR. The top ten hold 1.5% to 2% of the sample, which has about 680,000 clones, roughly 72% seen once. Sequenced sample: memory CD4+ T cells sorted from blood. Subset in this sample: CD45RA-negative fraction. These receptors came from a woman in her twenties or thirties in good health.

The chain joins TRBV11-2 to TRBJ1-4, with D possibly TRBD1 on 6 matching bases. Between the trimmed V and J ends, which lost 5 bases and 4 bases, there was a span of 8 bases. The CDR3 sequence is 13 residues long. Per germline, CDR1 SGHAT and CDR2 FQNNGV. The CDR3 DNA is TGTGCCAGCAGCCTACAGGGTAATGAAAAACTGTTTTTT. Translated, it gives CASSLQGNEKLFF.

This clone appeared once. The V and J genes are TRBV19 and TRBJ1-1; D gene uncertain. Per germline, CDR1 LNHDA and CDR2 SQIVND (reference sequence). The CDR3 has 12 amino acids. V gave up 5 bases and J gave up 10 bases, with 14 bases separating them. CDR3 bases: TGTGCCAGTAGTTTCATTAACGGAGGAGCTTTCTTT. This encodes CASSFINGGAFF.

The genes are TRBV7-2 and TRBJ2-1; no clear D. Germline CDR1 is SGHTA and CDR2 is FQGNSA. The CDR3 length is 11 residues. V lost 5 bases and J lost 9, with 8 bases in between. CDR3 DNA sequence: TGTGCCAGCAGCAAAGACACTGAGCAGTTCTTC. It yields the protein CASSKDTEQFF.

The gene calls are TRBV28 and TRBJ2-7, with D tentatively TRBD1 or TRBD2 (6 bases each). This CDR3 contains 15 residues. The V gene lost 6 bases and the J gene lost 2 bases, with 17 bases spanning the gap. Germline CDR1 and CDR2: MDHEN and SYDVKM. The CDR3 here is CASRLGGGLTYEQYF. The DNA of the CDR3 is TGTGCCAGCAGGTTAGGGGGAGGCCTAACCTACGAGCAGTACTTC.

This chain connects TRBV19 to TRBJ2-1; unclear D gene. V gave up 1 base and J gave up 2 bases, with 9 bases separating them. The germline V gene has CDR1 LNHDA and CDR2 SQIVND (reference sequence). The CDR3 extends over 15 amino acids. The DNA for the CDR3 is TGTGCCAGTAGTATAGTTGGCGGCCCCTACAATGAGCAGTTCTTC. This sequence encodes CASSIVGGPYNEQFF.

This sequence joins TRBV28 and TRBJ2-7; possible D gene TRBD2, 5 bases. Trimming removed 6 bases at V and 2 bases at J, with 14 bases between. Looked up from germline, CDR1 is MDHEN and CDR2 is SYDVKM. The CDR3 consists of 14 residues. Here the CDR3 DNA reads TGTGCCAGCAGCACGGTCGGGAAAACCTACGAGCAGTACTTC. The encoded protein is CASSTVGKTYEQYF.

CDR3 bases: TGTGCCTGGAGTGGAAACAGGGGGCTACAGCCCCAGCATTTT. Translated: CAWSGNRGLQPQHF. This chain connects TRBV30 to TRBJ1-5; 9 bases are a match to TRBD1. Germline V gene lookup returns CDR1 GTSNPN and CDR2 SVGIG (reference sequence). V lost 1 base, J lost 7 bases, and 5 bases stayed unmatched. This CDR3 contains 14 residues. The full variable domain, completed using reference TRBV30 and TRBJ1-5, is SQTIHQWPATLVQPVGSPLSLECTVEGTSNPNLYWYRQAAGRGLQLLFYSVGIGQISSEVPQNLSASRPQDRQFILSSKKLLLSDSGFYLCAWSGNRGLQPQHFGDGTRLSIL.

J is TRBJ2-7 and V is TRBV7-9; D gene uncertain. V was shortened by 5 bases and J by 3 bases, with 17 bases between the two germline ends. This CDR3 is 15 amino acids long. From germline, CDR1 is SEHNR and CDR2 FQNEAQ (reference sequence). The CDR3, as DNA: TGTGCCAGCAGCCCATACAGTGGACCCGACTACGAGCAGTACTTC. It is translated as CASSPYSGPDYEQYF. The variable domain in full, with the rest retrieved from reference TRBV7-9 and TRBJ2-7, is DTGVSQNPRHKITKRGQNVTFRCDPISEHNRLYWYRQTLGQGPEFLTYFQNEAQLEKSRLLSDRFSAERPKGSFSTLEIQRTEQGDSAMYLCASSPYSGPDYEQYFGPGTRLTVT.